These 7 T cell receptor beta chains originate from one sample sequenced in a study of T cell changes during pregnancy in multiple sclerosis. The data were produced by immunoSEQ multiplex PCR, yet TCRdb's version contains in-frame clones alone and is incomplete. The data contain some 80,000 clones, about 91% of them seen just once; the ten biggest clones take up 2.6%. Sequencing used peripheral blood, obtained before pregnancy. The receptors originated from a female donor with multiple sclerosis, enrolled in a pregnancy study.

This clone was observed a few times. This chain uses TRBV5-4 with TRBJ1-1; D is unresolved. Trimming removed 0 bases at V and 2 bases at J, with 5 bases between. The CDR3 has 13 amino acids. Germline CDR1 and CDR2: SGHNT and YYREEE (reference sequence). The CDR3 nucleotides are TGTGCCAGCAGCTTGGCCGGTAACACTGAAGCTTTCTTT. Its protein product is CASSLAGNTEAFF.

The chain couples TRBV5-1 to TRBJ2-7, with 10 bases identical to TRBD1. The CDR3 length is 15 residues. The germline CDR1 and CDR2 sequences are SGHRS and YFSETQ. Trimming took 4 bases from V and 3 from J; bases not matched to a gene: 7. The CDR3: CASSPGTGVYYEQYF. The CDR3, as DNA: TGCGCCAGCAGCCCCGGGACAGGGGTTTACTACGAGCAGTACTTC.

This chain connects TRBV28 to TRBJ2-3, with unresolved D. CDR1 and CDR2 from the germline V gene are MDHEN and SYDVKM. V was clipped by 7 bases and J by 2 bases, with 10 bases between them. There are 13 residues in the CDR3. The CDR3 DNA follows: TGTGCCAGCACCCCACAGTTCACAGATACGCAGTATTTT. It encodes CASTPQFTDTQYF.

This clone was recorded a few times. This chain links TRBV10-2 with TRBJ2-7; 8 nucleotides align to TRBD2. The CDR3 is made up of 13 amino acids. Per the germline V gene, CDR1 is WSHSY and CDR2 is SAAADI. The V segment lost 3 bases and the J segment 6 bases; nucleotides outside the gene matches: 4. Here the CDR3 DNA reads TGCGCCAGCAGTGAATGGCGGGAGGCCGAGCAGTACTTC. Its protein product is CASSEWREAEQYF.

The genes are TRBV6-6 and TRBJ1-5; possible D gene TRBD1, 6 bases. Trimming cost V 0 bases and J 6 bases, with 15 bases left between them. The CDR3 runs 16 residues. Germline V CDR1 and CDR2: MNHNY, SVGAGI (reference sequence). For the CDR3, the DNA is TGTGCCAGCAGTTACTCTCCTGGGGGGGCGAGTCAGCCCCAGCATTTT. It encodes CASSYSPGGASQPQHF.

This clone appeared once. The rearrangement uses TRBV2 and TRBJ2-2; D not resolved. The CDR3 contains 13 residues. Per germline, CDR1 SNHLY and CDR2 FYNNEI. V lost 6 bases and J 6 bases, leaving 11 bases between the germline ends. The CDR3 here is CASRRVGPGELFF. Written as DNA, the CDR3 is TGTGCCAGCAGACGGGTCGGCCCCGGGGAGCTGTTTTTT.

This sequence joins TRBV6-6 and TRBJ1-5; perhaps TRBD1 as D (6 bases). The germline V and J ends were trimmed by 6 bases and 0 bases, with 15 bases remaining between them. The CDR3 runs to 16 residues. CDR1 and CDR2 (germline): MNHNY, SVGAGI (reference sequence). The CDR3 coding sequence is TGTGCCAGCAGCCTAGGTAACAGGGTTAGCAATCAGCCCCAGCATTTT. This translates into CASSLGNRVSNQPQHF.